The rows below give T cell receptor beta chains drawn from one sample of a study of T cells after yellow fever vaccination. TCRdb passed the 5' RACE reads through MiXCR, listing each CDR3 protein once. The data show about 52,000 distinct CDR3 sequences, more than 6.5% seen once. The specimen was CD8+ T cells not binding an NS4B(214-222) dextramer, sorted from PBMCs, collected more than 40 days after the first yellow fever vaccination. Receptors were obtained from a young man who received the YFV17D yellow fever vaccine. CDR3s include the opening cysteine and the closing phenylalanine or tryptophan. A D gene is named only where the DNA matches it firmly. Rows give clone size only sometimes, using once, few, many, or a class for an expanded clone.

D,J,V,size,DNA,CDR3
TRBD1,TRBJ1-1,TRBV19,few,TGTGCCAGTAGTCCCGCCGGGACAGGGGAATTAGGCACTGAAGCTTTCTTT,CASSPAGTGELGTEAFF
TRBD2,TRBJ2-3,TRBV12-3/TRBV12-4,.,TGTGCCAGCAGTTTATTAGCGGGGTACACAGATACGCAGTATTTT,CASSLLAGYTDTQYF
.,TRBJ2-5,TRBV29-1,few,TGCAGCGTTGTGGGGGCTAAGGTCGAAGAGACCCAGTACTTC,CSVVGAKVEETQYF
.,TRBJ2-5,TRBV11-2,.,TGTGCCAGCAGCTTAGGGACCTTCGGGGAGACCCAGTACTTC,CASSLGTFGETQYF
.,TRBJ2-3,TRBV12-3/TRBV12-4,.,TGTGCCAGCAGTTTTTCAGGTCCAGATACGCAGTATTTT,CASSFSGPDTQYF
TRBD2,TRBJ2-3,TRBV7-6,.,TGTGCCAGCAGCCAAACGACAGCGGGGGGGTGGGGTACAGATACGCAGTATTTT,CASSQTTAGGWGTDTQYF
TRBD1,TRBJ2-3,TRBV6-4,medium-sized,TGTGCCAGCAGTGGGACAGGGGGCACAGATACGCAGTATTTT,CASSGTGGTDTQYF
.,TRBJ2-1,TRBV5-5,many,TGTGCCAGCAGCTTGTTTAGGGGATACAATGAGCAGTTCTTC,CASSLFRGYNEQFF
TRBD1,TRBJ2-7,TRBV6-5,many,TGTGCCAGCAGTTTAACCGGGACAGCCGCCTACGAGCAGTACTTC,CASSLTGTAAYEQYF
TRBD1,TRBJ2-1,TRBV5-1,.,TGCGCCAGCAGCCCCGCAGGGGGCGACTACAATGAGCAGTTCTTC,CASSPAGGDYNEQFF
TRBD1,TRBJ1-1,TRBV6-6,few,TGTGCCAGCAGTTCGACAGGGGGCACTGAAGCTTTCTTT,CASSSTGGTEAFF
.,TRBJ1-2,TRBV28,.,TGTGCCAGCAGTTTCCAGGGTACTAACTATGGCTACACCTTC,CASSFQGTNYGYTF
.,TRBJ2-1,TRBV5-5,.,TGTGCCAGCAGCTTACCACCCTTAAGCTCCTACAATGCGCAGTTCTTC,CASSLPPLSSYNAQFF
.,TRBJ1-5,TRBV4-1,few,TGCGCCAGCAGCCACCGACAGAATAGCAATCAGCCCCAGCATTTT,CASSHRQNSNQPQHF
TRBD1,TRBJ1-5,TRBV3-1,few,TGTGCCAGCAGCCTAAGTACCGGGACAGGGGCTTTCTTGAGCAATCAGCCCCAGCATTTT,CASSLSTGTGAFLSNQPQHF
.,TRBJ2-1,TRBV6-4,.,TGTGCCAGCAGTGAAAGGGGGGTTGGCTACAATGAGCAGTTCTTC,CASSERGVGYNEQFF
.,TRBJ2-7,TRBV4-1,many,TGCGCCAGCAGCCAAGCGGACGACATAACCTACGAGCAGTACTTC,CASSQADDITYEQYF
TRBD1,TRBJ2-7,TRBV13,few,TGTGCCAGCAGCTCGACAGGGGTGGTCTACGAGCAGTACTTC,CASSSTGVVYEQYF
TRBD1,TRBJ1-2,TRBV10-3,many,TGTGCCATCTGGGGGGACAGTCTCAACTATGGCTACACCTTC,CAIWGDSLNYGYTF
.,TRBJ1-6,TRBV6-5,few,TGTGCCAGCAGTTACACCCCCAGGGACCCCGGATCACCCCTCCACTTT,CASSYTPRDPGSPLHF
.,TRBJ2-7,TRBV5-1,many,TGCGCCAGCAGCTTGACAGGGAACGAGCAGTACTTC,CASSLTGNEQYF
.,TRBJ1-2,TRBV2,.,TGTGCCAGCAGTCGCCGCGAGACGGATAACTATGGCTACACCTTC,CASSRRETDNYGYTF
.,TRBJ2-1,TRBV5-6,few,TGTGCCAGCAGCCCCGGGGTCCGGCACAATGAGCAGTTCTTC,CASSPGVRHNEQFF
TRBD1,TRBJ2-2,TRBV7-3,.,TGTGCCAGCAGCCTGACAGGGACCGGGGAGCTGTTTTTT,CASSLTGTGELFF
.,TRBJ1-2,TRBV21-1,many,TGTGCCAGCAGCGCCCGACGCTGCATCCCGGGGTATGGCTACACCTTC,CASSARRCIPGYGYTF
.,TRBJ2-1,TRBV3-1,many,TGTGCCAGCAGCCAAGGAGGGCTAGGGTCTTACAATGAGCAGTTCTTC,CASSQGGLGSYNEQFF
.,TRBJ2-1,TRBV7-2,few,TGTGCCAGCAGCTCCCCGAGGACTCACAATGAGCAGTTCTTC,CASSSPRTHNEQFF
.,TRBJ2-1,TRBV4-2,many,TGTGCCAGCAGCCAAGACCCACTAGTCCCTGAGCAGTTCTTC,CASSQDPLVPEQFF
.,TRBJ2-7,TRBV7-9,few,TGTGCCAGCACCCCCGGATGGGGAAGCGAGCAGTACTTC,CASTPGWGSEQYF
TRBD2,TRBJ2-5,TRBV6-5,.,TGTGCCAGCAGTTACGCCCCAGGACTAGCAGAGACCCAGTACTTC,CASSYAPGLAETQYF
.,TRBJ1-6,TRBV12-3/TRBV12-4,.,TGTGCCAGCAGTTACAGTGGATGTTCACCCCTCCACTTT,CASSYSGCSPLHF
.,TRBJ2-3,TRBV5-1,.,TGCGCCAGCAGCCTGGAGGGTCCTAGCACAGATACGCAGTATTTT,CASSLEGPSTDTQYF
.,TRBJ2-1,TRBV3-1,.,TGTGCCAGCAGCCAAGCGGTAGCGACCCCTTACAATGAGCAGTTCTTC,CASSQAVATPYNEQFF
TRBD1,TRBJ2-1,TRBV5-1,many,TGCGCCAGCAGCTTCGGGACAGGGCACAATGAGCAGTTCTTC,CASSFGTGHNEQFF
TRBD1,TRBJ2-1,TRBV7-2,many,TGTGCCAGCAGCTTAGGGCTTCCGGGACAGTACAATGAGCAGTTCTTC,CASSLGLPGQYNEQFF
.,TRBJ2-7,TRBV4-3,.,TGCGCCAGCGCAGAGGGGAGCTCTTACGAGCAGTACTTC,CASAEGSSYEQYF
.,TRBJ2-3,TRBV11-2,many,TGTGCCAGCAGCCTTTCATGGGTGCCCCTCGGGGAAAGCACAGATACGCAGTATTTT,CASSLSWVPLGESTDTQYF
.,TRBJ2-5,TRBV11-2,many,TGTGCCAGCAGCTTACAACCGGGAGAGACCCAGTACTTC,CASSLQPGETQYF
.,TRBJ2-7,TRBV5-6,many,TGTGCCAGCAGCTTGGTAGGGTCCGAGCAGTACTTC,CASSLVGSEQYF
.,TRBJ1-3,TRBV6-5,few,TGTGCCAGCAGTTTAGATCCGGGAAGCTCTGGAAACACCATATATTTT,CASSLDPGSSGNTIYF
.,TRBJ1-1,TRBV29-1,many,TGCAGCGTTGAAAGGGGCTCTGAAGCTTTCTTT,CSVERGSEAFF
.,TRBJ1-4,TRBV6-5,many,TGTGCCAGCACCCTATCACGGGGAGGTGAAAAACTGTTTTTT,CASTLSRGGEKLFF
.,TRBJ2-1,TRBV5-1,.,TGCGCCAGCAGCAGCACCGGGACAGGAGCGGGGAATGAGCAGTTCTTC,CASSSTGTGAGNEQFF
.,TRBJ2-1,TRBV4-1,.,TGCGCCAGCAGCCAAGTCGGGAGTGATGAGCAGTTCTTC,CASSQVGSDEQFF
TRBD2,TRBJ2-1,TRBV4-1,.,TGCGCCAGCAGCCGCGTGGGGGGGAGTAGTGTCTATGAGCAGTTCTTC,CASSRVGGSSVYEQFF
TRBD1,TRBJ2-7,TRBV4-2,many,TGTGCCAGCAGCCAAGGGGACAGGGGGCCCTACGAGCAGTACTTC,CASSQGDRGPYEQYF
.,TRBJ2-1,TRBV29-1,many,TGCAGCGTTGAGGACGCGGGGGCCGATGGTTCAGATGAGCAGTTCTTC,CSVEDAGADGSDEQFF
.,TRBJ1-5,TRBV7-9,few,TGTGCCAGCAGCACTCAGGGTAGCAATCAGCCCCAGCATTTT,CASSTQGSNQPQHF
.,TRBJ2-7,TRBV6-1,.,TGTGCCAGCAGTGGACCGGGTCAGGGTACGTACTACGAGCAGTACTTC,CASSGPGQGTYYEQYF
TRBD2,TRBJ2-1,TRBV5-5,.,TGTGCCAGCAGTCTTCGACTAGCGGGGGCCTTCTCCTACAATGAGCAGTTCTTC,CASSLRLAGAFSYNEQFF
.,TRBJ2-1,TRBV4-3,.,TGCGCCAGCAGCCAAGATGGAAGCGGCTCAAACAATGAGCAGTTCTTC,CASSQDGSGSNNEQFF
.,TRBJ1-3,TRBV4-1,many,TGCGCCAGCAGCCAAGCCTCTGGAAACACCATATATTTT,CASSQASGNTIYF
TRBD2,TRBJ2-1,TRBV7-2,.,TGTGCCAGCAGCTTCCGCGGGGGAGACAATGAGCAGTTCTTC,CASSFRGGDNEQFF